This passage covers 18 T cell receptor beta chains from one sample sequenced in a study of blood T cells in healthy people across ages. Using a J-beta primer mix together with a sample-barcoded 5' primer, a second PCR was run for about 6 to 11 cycles. TCRdb reprocessed the 5' RACE reads with MiXCR, giving one entry per CDR3 protein. This sample carries about 1,800,000 distinct CDR3 sequences, 28% of them seen once, and the ten largest clones take 7% to 9%. Input material: blood. These receptors were collected from a woman under 40 in good health.

This clonotype was observed at least ten times. This sequence joins TRBV9 and TRBJ2-5; tentative D call: TRBD2 (6 bases). V shed 0 bases and J shed 4 bases, with 10 bases lying between them. This CDR3 region has 14 residues. CDR1 and CDR2 from the germline V gene are SGDLS and YYNGEE. As DNA, the CDR3 is TGTGCCAGCAGCGTAGGTCGGCGGGGAGAGACCCAGTACTTC. It encodes CASSVGRRGETQYF. Filled out from reference TRBV9 and TRBJ2-5, the complete variable domain reads DSGVTQTPKHLITATGQRVTLRCSPRSGDLSVYWYQQSLDQGLQFLIQYYNGEERAKGNILERFSAQQFPDLHSELNLSSLELGDSALYFCASSVGRRGETQYFGPGTRLLVL.

This clonotype was observed many times. This chain connects TRBV29-1 to TRBJ2-7; the D call may be TRBD1 or TRBD2 (5 bases each). Deletions cut 4 bases from V and 2 bases from J, with 18 bases between. Germline CDR1 and CDR2: SQVTM and ANQGSEA. The CDR3 loop spans 15 amino acids. DNA of the CDR3: TGCAGCGTTGCGCCCGGGACCCCGGACCCCTACGAGCAGTACTTC. Translating gives CSVAPGTPDPYEQYF.

This clonotype was counted many times. V usage is TRBV4-3 and J usage is TRBJ2-5; tentative D call: TRBD2 (5 bases). The CDR3 extends over 13 amino acids. Trimming cost V 0 bases and J 4 bases, with 6 bases left between them. The germline gives CDR1 LGHNA, CDR2 YSLEER. The CDR3: CASSQDEGETQYF. For the CDR3, the DNA is TGCGCCAGCAGCCAAGATGAGGGAGAGACCCAGTACTTC.

Many counts were recorded for this clonotype. J is TRBJ1-6 and V is TRBV29-1; 11 bases are shared with TRBD1. The CDR3 spans 14 residues. The J segment lost 7 bases and the V segment lost 3 bases, leaving 2 bases of the junction unmatched. Germline CDR1 SQVTM, CDR2 ANQGSEA. CDR3 DNA sequence: TGCAGCGTTGAGGACAGGGGGCAGAATTCACCCCTCCACTTT. It translates to CSVEDRGQNSPLHF.

CDR3 sequence: CASSMDRTGGETQYF. For the CDR3, the DNA is TGTGCCAGCTCGATGGACAGGACCGGAGGGGAGACCCAGTACTTC. The genes are TRBV18 and TRBJ2-5, with a weak D call TRBD1 (7 bases). The CDR3 covers 15 residues. V was pared by 6 bases and J by 5 bases, with 19 bases between. CDR1 is KGHSH and CDR2 is LQKENI in the germline V gene.

The chain couples TRBV4-1 to TRBJ2-3; 10 bases are a match to TRBD1. The CDR3 runs to 18 residues. CDR1 is MGHRA and CDR2 is YSYEKL in the germline V gene. Trimming cost V 4 bases and J 9 bases; bases outside gene matches: 19. Here the CDR3 DNA reads TGCGCCAGCAGCCGAGAGGACTCCGGGACAGGGGATTTTTGGACGCAGTATTTT. Its protein is CASSREDSGTGDFWTQYF.

This clonotype was detected ten times or more. The chain combines TRBV11-2 with TRBJ2-7, with 7 bases matching TRBD1. CDR1 is SGHAT, CDR2 FQNNGV, per germline. With 6 bases clipped from V and 2 bases from J, the junction kept 7 bases outside the gene matches. This CDR3 has 14 amino acids. The DNA of the CDR3 is TGTGCCAGCAGGGACAGGCGATATCCCTACGAGCAGTACTTC. This codes for CASRDRRYPYEQYF.

There are many counts of this clonotype. This sequence joins TRBV7-9 and TRBJ2-7, with unresolved D. In germline, CDR1 is SEHNR, CDR2 FQNEAQ (reference sequence). Trimming took 5 bases from V and 5 from J, leaving 13 bases between them. This CDR3 has 13 amino acids. The CDR3, as DNA: TGTGCCAGCAGCGCCCCCTCGAGGAACGAGCAGTACTTC. This translates into CASSAPSRNEQYF. Combining the CDR3 with reference TRBV7-9 and TRBJ2-7 gives the whole variable domain DTGVSQNPRHKITKRGQNVTFRCDPISEHNRLYWYRQTLGQGPEFLTYFQNEAQLEKSRLLSDRFSAERPKGSFSTLEIQRTEQGDSAMYLCASSAPSRNEQYFGPGTRLTVT.

The rearrangement uses TRBV2 and TRBJ1-2; 8 bases are shared with TRBD1. Germline V gives CDR1 SNHLY, CDR2 FYNNEI. This CDR3 is built from 15 residues. The J segment lost 8 bases and the V segment lost 2 bases, leaving 10 bases of the junction unmatched. CDR3: CASSESLTGVIGYTF. CDR3 DNA sequence: TGTGCCAGCAGTGAAAGTCTGACAGGGGTAATCGGCTACACCTTC.

In its sample, this clonotype was seen many times. This rearrangement joins TRBV20-1 to TRBJ2-7; TRBD2 is a possible D gene (6 bases). Looked up from germline, CDR1 is DFQATT and CDR2 is SNEGSKA (reference sequence). CDR3 length: 13 amino acids. The V and J ends lost 3 bases and 6 bases respectively, with 15 bases between them. CDR3 nucleotide sequence: TGCAGTGCTAGGGTAGGGAGGTATGCCGAGCAGTACTTC. Translated: CSARVGRYAEQYF.

The chain combines TRBV12-3 or TRBV12-4 with TRBJ2-1; 9 bases map to TRBD1. V shed 6 bases and J 8 bases; nucleotides not matched to a gene: 11. This CDR3 comprises 15 residues. In DNA form, the CDR3 reads TGTGCCAGCAGCTTTTACAGGGGGCGCCTCGATGAGCAGTTCTTC. Encoded protein: CASSFYRGRLDEQFF.

This chain links TRBV18 with TRBJ1-5; the D gene is possibly TRBD1 (6 bases). The germline V gene has CDR1 KGHSH and CDR2 LQKENI. V was cut by 3 bases and J by 4 bases, with 13 bases left in between. CDR3 size: 15 residues. For the CDR3, the DNA is TGTGCCAGCTCACCCCTACAAGACAGGAATCAGCCCCAGCATTTT. Its translation is CASSPLQDRNQPQHF. Full variable domain (remainder filled in from reference TRBV18 and TRBJ1-5): NAGVMQNPRHLVRRRGQEARLRCSPMKGHSHVYWYRQLPEEGLKFMVYLQKENIIDESGMPKERFSAEFPKEGPSILRIQQVVRGDSAAYFCASSPLQDRNQPQHFGDGTRLSIL.

This clonotype was seen more than once but under ten times. The gene calls are TRBV27 and TRBJ2-4; 13 bases map to TRBD2. The germline CDR1 and CDR2 sequences are MNHEY and SMNVEV (reference sequence). J gave up 7 bases and V 3 bases, and 6 bases lay outside the gene matches. The CDR3 length is 16 residues. Here the CDR3 DNA reads TGTGCCAGCAGTTTGTTACTAGCGGGGGGGCCGAACATTCAGTACTTC. Protein sequence: CASSLLLAGGPNIQYF.

This clonotype came up a few times. Since a much larger clone is just one base distant, this may be a read error. The chain is built from TRBV12-3 or TRBV12-4 and TRBJ2-5, with TRBD1 matching 8 bases. J lost 3 bases, V lost 6 bases, and 3 bases had no gene match. The CDR3 has 13 amino acids. CDR3 sequence: CASRGTGKETQYF. Here the CDR3 DNA reads TGTGCCAGCAGGGGGACAGGCAAAGAGACCCAGTACTTC.

This clonotype has just a few counts. V usage is TRBV2 and J usage is TRBJ2-4; TRBD2 agrees at 11 bases. The germline V gene encodes CDR1 SNHLY and CDR2 FYNNEI. CDR3 length: 16 residues. V was pared by 4 bases and J by 0 bases, with 2 bases of the junction left unmatched. The CDR3 bases are TGTGCCAGCAGTGGACTAGCGGGGAAAGCCAAAAACATTCAGTACTTC. Its protein is CASSGLAGKAKNIQYF.

The J gene is TRBJ2-3, the V gene TRBV20-1; 7 positions match TRBD2. This CDR3 is built from 14 residues. Germline assignment: CDR1 DFQATT and CDR2 SNEGSKA (reference sequence). V dropped 0 bases and J dropped 5; count of bases not matched to a gene: 5. As DNA, the CDR3 is TGCAGTGCTAGAGAGACTAGCATAATAGATACGCAGTATTTT. This sequence encodes CSARETSIIDTQYF.

This clonotype was seen ten or more times. The V gene is TRBV29-1, the J gene TRBJ2-5; 13 nucleotides agree with TRBD2. Germline CDR1 and CDR2: SQVTM and ANQGSEA. V lost 7 bases, J lost 0 bases, and 2 bases stayed unmatched. This CDR3 region has 14 residues. CDR3 protein: CSAGTSGNQETQYF. Here the CDR3 DNA reads TGCAGCGCTGGGACTAGCGGGAACCAAGAGACCCAGTACTTC.

In the case of this clonotype: Possible read error: a much larger clone is one base away. The J gene is TRBJ2-5, the V gene TRBV20-1, with no clear D. Germline-derived CDR1 and CDR2 are DFQATT and SNEGSKA (reference sequence). Trimming stripped 0 bases from V and 11 bases from J, with 13 bases between. This CDR3 has 12 amino acids. The CDR3 region is CSARETRAEQYF. Written as DNA, the CDR3 is TGCAGTGCTAGAGAAACAAGGGCTGAGCAGTACTTC.